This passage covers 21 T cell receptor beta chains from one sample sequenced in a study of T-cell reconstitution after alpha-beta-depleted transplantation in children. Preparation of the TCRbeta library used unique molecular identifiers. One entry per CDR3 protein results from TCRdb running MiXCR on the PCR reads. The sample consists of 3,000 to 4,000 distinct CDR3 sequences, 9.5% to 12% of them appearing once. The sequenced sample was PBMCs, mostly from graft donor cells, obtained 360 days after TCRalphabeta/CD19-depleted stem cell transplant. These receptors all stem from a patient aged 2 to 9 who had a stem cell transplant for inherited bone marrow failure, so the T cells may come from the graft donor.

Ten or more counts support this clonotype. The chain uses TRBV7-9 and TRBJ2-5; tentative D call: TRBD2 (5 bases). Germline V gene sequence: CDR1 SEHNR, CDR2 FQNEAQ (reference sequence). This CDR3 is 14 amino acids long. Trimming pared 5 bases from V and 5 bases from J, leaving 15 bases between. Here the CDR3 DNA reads TGTGCCAGCAGCCGGACTGTCGGCGGGGAGACCCAGTACTTC. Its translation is CASSRTVGGETQYF.

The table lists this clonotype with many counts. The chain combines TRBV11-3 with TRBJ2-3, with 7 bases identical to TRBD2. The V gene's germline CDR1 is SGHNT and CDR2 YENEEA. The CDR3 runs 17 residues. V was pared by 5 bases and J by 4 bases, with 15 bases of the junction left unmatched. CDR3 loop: CASSVGGLAGDSDTQYF. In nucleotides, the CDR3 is TGTGCCAGCAGCGTGGGTGGGCTCGCGGGAGATTCAGATACGCAGTATTTT.

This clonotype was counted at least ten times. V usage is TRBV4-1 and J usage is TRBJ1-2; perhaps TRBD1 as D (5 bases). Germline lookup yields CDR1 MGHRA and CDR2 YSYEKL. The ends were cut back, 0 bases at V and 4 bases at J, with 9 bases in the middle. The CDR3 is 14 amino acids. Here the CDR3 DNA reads TGCGCCAGCAGCCAAGATCAGGGATTCTATGGCTACACCTTC. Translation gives CASSQDQGFYGYTF.

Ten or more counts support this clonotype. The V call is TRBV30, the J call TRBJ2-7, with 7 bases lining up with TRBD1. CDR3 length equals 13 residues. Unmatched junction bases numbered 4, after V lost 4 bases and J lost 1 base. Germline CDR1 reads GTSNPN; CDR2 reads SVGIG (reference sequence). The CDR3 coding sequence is TGTGCCTGGAAGTCGGGACAGTCCTACGAGCAGTACTTC. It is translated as CAWKSGQSYEQYF.

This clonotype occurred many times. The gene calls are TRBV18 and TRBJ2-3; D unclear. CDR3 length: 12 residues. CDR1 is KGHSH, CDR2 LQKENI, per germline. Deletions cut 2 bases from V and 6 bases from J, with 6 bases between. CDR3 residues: CASSPGRDTQYF. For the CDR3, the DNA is TGTGCCAGCTCACCAGGAAGGGATACGCAGTATTTT.

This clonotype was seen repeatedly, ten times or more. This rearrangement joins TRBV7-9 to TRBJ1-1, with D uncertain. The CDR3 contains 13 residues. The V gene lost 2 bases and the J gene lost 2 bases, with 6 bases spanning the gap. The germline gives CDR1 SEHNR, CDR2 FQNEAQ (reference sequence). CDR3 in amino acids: CASSLNTNTEAFF. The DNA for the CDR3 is TGTGCCAGCAGCTTAAATACAAACACTGAAGCTTTCTTT.

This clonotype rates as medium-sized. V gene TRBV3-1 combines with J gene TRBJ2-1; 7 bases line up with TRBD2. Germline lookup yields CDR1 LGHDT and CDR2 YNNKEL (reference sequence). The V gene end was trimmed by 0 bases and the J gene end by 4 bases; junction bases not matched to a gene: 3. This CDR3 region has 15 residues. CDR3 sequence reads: CASSQDPAGYNEQFF. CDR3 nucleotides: TGTGCCAGCAGCCAAGATCCAGCGGGGTACAATGAGCAGTTCTTC.

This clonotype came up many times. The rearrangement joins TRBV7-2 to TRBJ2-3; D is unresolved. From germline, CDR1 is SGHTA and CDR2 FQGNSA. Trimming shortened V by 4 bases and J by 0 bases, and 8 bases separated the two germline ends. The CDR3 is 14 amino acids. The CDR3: CASSWRASTDTQYF. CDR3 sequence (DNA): TGTGCCAGCAGCTGGCGAGCTAGCACAGATACGCAGTATTTT.

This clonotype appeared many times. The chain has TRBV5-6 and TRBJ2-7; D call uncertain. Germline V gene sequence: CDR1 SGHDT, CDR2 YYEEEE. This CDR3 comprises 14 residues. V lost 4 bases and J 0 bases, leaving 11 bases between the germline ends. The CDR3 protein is CASSPTLPSYEQYF. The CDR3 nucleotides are TGTGCCAGCAGCCCGACGTTACCCTCCTACGAGCAGTACTTC.

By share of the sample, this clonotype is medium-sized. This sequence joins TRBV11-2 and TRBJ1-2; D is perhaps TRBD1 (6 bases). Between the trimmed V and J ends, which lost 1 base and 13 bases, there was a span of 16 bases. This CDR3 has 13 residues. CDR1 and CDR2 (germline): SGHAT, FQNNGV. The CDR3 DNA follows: TGTGCCAGCAGCTTAGCCCCATACAGGGAGGCCACCTTC. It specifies CASSLAPYREATF.

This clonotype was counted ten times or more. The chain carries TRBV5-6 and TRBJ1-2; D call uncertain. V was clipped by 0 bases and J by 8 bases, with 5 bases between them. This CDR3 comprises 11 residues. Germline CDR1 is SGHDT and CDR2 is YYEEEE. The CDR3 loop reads CASSLGYGYTF. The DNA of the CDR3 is TGTGCCAGCAGCTTGGGGTACGGCTACACCTTC.

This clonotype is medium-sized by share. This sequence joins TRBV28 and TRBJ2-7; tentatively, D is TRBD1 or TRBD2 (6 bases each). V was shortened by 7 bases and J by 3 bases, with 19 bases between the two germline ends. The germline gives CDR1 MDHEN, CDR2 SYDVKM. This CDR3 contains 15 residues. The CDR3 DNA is TGTGCCAGCACCAATTTGGAGGGGGAGTACTACGAGCAGTACTTC. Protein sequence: CASTNLEGEYYEQYF.

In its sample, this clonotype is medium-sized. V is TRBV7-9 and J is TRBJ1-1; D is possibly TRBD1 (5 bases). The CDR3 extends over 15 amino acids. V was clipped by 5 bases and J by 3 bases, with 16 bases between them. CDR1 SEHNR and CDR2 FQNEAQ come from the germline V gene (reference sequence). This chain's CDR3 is CASSLGWGAYTEAFF. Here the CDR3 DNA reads TGTGCCAGCAGCCTGGGTTGGGGCGCTTACACTGAAGCTTTCTTT. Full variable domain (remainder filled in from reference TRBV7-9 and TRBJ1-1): DTGVSQNPRHKITKRGQNVTFRCDPISEHNRLYWYRQTLGQGPEFLTYFQNEAQLEKSRLLSDRFSAERPKGSFSTLEIQRTEQGDSAMYLCASSLGWGAYTEAFFGQGTRLTVV.

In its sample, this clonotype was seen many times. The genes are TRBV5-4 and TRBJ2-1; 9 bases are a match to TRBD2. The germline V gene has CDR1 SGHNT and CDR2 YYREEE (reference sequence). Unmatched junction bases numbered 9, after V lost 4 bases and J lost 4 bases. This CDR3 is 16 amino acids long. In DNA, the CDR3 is TGTGCCAGCAGCCTGGGGCTAGCGGGGTTATACAATGAGCAGTTCTTC. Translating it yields CASSLGLAGLYNEQFF.

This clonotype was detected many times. CDR3 protein: CASSYSPGQGNSNQPQHF. In DNA form, the CDR3 reads TGTGCCAGCAGTTACTCCCCGGGACAGGGAAATAGCAATCAGCCCCAGCATTTT. This chain links TRBV6-5 with TRBJ1-5, with 9 bases identical to TRBD1. Trimming took 0 bases from V and 0 from J; bases not matched to a gene: 6. The length of the CDR3 is 18 residues. Germline CDR1 and CDR2: MNHEY and SVGAGI.

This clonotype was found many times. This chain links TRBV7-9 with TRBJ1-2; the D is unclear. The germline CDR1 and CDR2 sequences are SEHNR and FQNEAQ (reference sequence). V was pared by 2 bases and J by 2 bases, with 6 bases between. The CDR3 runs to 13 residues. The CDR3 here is CASSLRGNYGYTF. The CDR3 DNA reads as TGTGCCAGCAGCTTAAGAGGGAACTATGGCTACACCTTC.

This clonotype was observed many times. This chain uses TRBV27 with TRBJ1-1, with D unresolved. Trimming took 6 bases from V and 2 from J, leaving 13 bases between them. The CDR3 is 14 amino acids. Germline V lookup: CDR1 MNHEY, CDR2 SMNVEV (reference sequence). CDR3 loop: CASSPVRGNTEAFF. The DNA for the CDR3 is TGTGCCAGCAGCCCAGTCCGGGGAAACACTGAAGCTTTCTTT.

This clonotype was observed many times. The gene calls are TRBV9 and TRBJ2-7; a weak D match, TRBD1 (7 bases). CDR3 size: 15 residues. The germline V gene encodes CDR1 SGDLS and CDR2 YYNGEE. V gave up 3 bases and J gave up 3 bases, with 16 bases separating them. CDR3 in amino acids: CASSEGAGLIYEQYF. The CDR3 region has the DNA TGTGCCAGCAGCGAGGGGGCGGGATTGATCTACGAGCAGTACTTC.

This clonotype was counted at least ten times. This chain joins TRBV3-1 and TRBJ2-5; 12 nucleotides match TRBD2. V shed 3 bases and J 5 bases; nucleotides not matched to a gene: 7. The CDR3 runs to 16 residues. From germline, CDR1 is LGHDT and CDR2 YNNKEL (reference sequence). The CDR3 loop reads CASSQVLGLAGETQYF. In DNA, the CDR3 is TGTGCCAGCAGCCAGGTACTCGGACTAGCGGGGGAGACCCAGTACTTC.

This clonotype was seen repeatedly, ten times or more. This CDR3 is CARGKDRANQPQHF. The CDR3 DNA is TGTGCCAGGGGTAAAGACAGGGCCAATCAGCCCCAGCATTTT. This chain connects TRBV6-6 to TRBJ1-5; 7 positions agree with TRBD1. Germline CDR1 MNHNY, CDR2 SVGAGI (reference sequence). Trimming at V came to 9 bases and at J to 3 bases, leaving 8 bases not matched to a gene. This CDR3 has 14 amino acids.

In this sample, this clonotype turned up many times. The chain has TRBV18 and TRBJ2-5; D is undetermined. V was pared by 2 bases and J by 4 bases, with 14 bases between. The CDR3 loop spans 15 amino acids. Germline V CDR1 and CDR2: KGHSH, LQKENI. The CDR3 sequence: CASSPIAGTGETQYF. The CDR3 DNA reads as TGTGCCAGCTCACCAATAGCCGGAACCGGAGAGACCCAGTACTTC.